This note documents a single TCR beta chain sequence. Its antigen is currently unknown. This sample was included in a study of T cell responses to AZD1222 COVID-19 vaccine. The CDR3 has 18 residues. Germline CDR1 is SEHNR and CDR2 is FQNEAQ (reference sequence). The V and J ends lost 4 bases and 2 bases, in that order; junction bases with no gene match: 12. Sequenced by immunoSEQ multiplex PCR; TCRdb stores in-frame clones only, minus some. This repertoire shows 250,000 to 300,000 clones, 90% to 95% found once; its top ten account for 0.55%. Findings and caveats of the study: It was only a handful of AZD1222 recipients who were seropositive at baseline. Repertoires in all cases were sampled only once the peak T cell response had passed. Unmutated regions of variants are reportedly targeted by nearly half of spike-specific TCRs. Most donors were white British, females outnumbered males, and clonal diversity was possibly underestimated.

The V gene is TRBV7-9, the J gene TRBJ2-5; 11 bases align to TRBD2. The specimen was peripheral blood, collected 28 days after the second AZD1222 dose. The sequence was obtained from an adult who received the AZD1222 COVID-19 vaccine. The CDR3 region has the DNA TGTGCCAGCAGCTCCCTTCTTCCGGGACTAGCGGATCAAGAGACCCAGTACTTC. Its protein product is CASSSLLPGLADQETQYF.